What follows are 2 T cell receptor beta chains derived from one specimen sequenced in a study of T cells in Graves' hyperthyroidism and ophthalmopathy. Researchers took RNA transcripts and amplified the TCR beta CDR3 regions from them. TCR CDR3 regions were first amplified by RT-PCR with HTBI primers. TCRdb re-called the multiplex PCR reads through MiXCR, storing one row per CDR3 protein. The data contain roughly 570,000 distinct CDR3 sequences, around 46% of them singletons. The material sequenced was peripheral blood or thyroid tissue (not recorded which). All receptors derive from an adult woman with Graves' disease, either hyperthyroidism or ophthalmopathy (not recorded which).

The V gene is TRBV20-1, the J gene TRBJ2-7; 7 bases map to TRBD1. The length of the CDR3 is 13 residues. Germline CDR1 DFQATT, CDR2 SNEGSKA (reference sequence). Unmatched junction bases numbered 6, after V lost 3 bases and J lost 4 bases. The CDR3 loop reads CSASNRGWYEQYF. In DNA form, the CDR3 reads TGCAGTGCTAGCAACAGGGGTTGGTACGAGCAGTACTTC.

This chain uses TRBV20-1 with TRBJ2-7; 14 bases line up with TRBD2. The CDR3 runs 16 residues. Unmatched junction bases numbered 9, after V lost 3 bases and J lost 5 bases. Germline V gene sequence: CDR1 DFQATT, CDR2 SNEGSKA (reference sequence). The CDR3 protein is CSARAGTSGSLDEQYF. The CDR3 nucleotides read TGCAGTGCTAGGGCGGGGACTAGCGGGAGTCTGGACGAGCAGTACTTC.